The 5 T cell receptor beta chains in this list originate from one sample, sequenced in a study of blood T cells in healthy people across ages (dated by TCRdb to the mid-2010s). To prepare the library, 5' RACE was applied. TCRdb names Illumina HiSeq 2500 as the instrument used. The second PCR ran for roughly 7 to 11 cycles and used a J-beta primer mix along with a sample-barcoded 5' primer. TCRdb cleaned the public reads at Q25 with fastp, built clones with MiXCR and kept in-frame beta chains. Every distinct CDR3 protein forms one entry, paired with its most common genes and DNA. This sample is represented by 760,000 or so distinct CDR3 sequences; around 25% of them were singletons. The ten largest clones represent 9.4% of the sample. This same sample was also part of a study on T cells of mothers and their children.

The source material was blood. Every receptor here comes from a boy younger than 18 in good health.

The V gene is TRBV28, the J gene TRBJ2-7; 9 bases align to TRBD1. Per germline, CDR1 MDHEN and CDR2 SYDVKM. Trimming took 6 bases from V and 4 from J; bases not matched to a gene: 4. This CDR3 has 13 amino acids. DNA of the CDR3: TGTGCCAGCAGCTGGGACAGGGTATACGAGCAGTACTTC. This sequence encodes CASSWDRVYEQYF.

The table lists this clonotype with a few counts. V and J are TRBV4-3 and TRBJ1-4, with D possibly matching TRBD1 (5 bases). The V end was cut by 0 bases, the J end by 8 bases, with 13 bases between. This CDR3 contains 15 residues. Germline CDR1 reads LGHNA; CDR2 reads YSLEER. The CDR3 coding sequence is TGCGCCAGCAGCCAAGATCGTTGGGACTCCGAAAAACTGTTTTTT. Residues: CASSQDRWDSEKLFF.

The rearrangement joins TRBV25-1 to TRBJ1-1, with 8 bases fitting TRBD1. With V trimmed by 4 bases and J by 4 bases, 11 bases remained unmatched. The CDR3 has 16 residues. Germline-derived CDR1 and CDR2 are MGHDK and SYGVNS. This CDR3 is CASSGIRQGPGTEAFF. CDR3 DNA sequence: TGTGCCAGCAGTGGGATTCGACAGGGGCCGGGCACTGAAGCTTTCTTT.

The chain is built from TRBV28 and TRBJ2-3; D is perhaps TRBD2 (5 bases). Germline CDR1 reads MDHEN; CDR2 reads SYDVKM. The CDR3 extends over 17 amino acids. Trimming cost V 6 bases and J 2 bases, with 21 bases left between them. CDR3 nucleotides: TGTGCCAGCAGCCCAATTACTAGGTTCGCCCCCACAGATACGCAGTATTTT. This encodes CASSPITRFAPTDTQYF.

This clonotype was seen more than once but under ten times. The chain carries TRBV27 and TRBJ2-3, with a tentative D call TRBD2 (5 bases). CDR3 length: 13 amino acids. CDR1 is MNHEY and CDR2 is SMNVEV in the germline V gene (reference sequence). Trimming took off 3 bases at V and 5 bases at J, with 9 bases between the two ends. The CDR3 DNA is TGTGCCAGCAGTTTCGAGGGCCAAGATACGCAGTATTTT. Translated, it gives CASSFEGQDTQYF.